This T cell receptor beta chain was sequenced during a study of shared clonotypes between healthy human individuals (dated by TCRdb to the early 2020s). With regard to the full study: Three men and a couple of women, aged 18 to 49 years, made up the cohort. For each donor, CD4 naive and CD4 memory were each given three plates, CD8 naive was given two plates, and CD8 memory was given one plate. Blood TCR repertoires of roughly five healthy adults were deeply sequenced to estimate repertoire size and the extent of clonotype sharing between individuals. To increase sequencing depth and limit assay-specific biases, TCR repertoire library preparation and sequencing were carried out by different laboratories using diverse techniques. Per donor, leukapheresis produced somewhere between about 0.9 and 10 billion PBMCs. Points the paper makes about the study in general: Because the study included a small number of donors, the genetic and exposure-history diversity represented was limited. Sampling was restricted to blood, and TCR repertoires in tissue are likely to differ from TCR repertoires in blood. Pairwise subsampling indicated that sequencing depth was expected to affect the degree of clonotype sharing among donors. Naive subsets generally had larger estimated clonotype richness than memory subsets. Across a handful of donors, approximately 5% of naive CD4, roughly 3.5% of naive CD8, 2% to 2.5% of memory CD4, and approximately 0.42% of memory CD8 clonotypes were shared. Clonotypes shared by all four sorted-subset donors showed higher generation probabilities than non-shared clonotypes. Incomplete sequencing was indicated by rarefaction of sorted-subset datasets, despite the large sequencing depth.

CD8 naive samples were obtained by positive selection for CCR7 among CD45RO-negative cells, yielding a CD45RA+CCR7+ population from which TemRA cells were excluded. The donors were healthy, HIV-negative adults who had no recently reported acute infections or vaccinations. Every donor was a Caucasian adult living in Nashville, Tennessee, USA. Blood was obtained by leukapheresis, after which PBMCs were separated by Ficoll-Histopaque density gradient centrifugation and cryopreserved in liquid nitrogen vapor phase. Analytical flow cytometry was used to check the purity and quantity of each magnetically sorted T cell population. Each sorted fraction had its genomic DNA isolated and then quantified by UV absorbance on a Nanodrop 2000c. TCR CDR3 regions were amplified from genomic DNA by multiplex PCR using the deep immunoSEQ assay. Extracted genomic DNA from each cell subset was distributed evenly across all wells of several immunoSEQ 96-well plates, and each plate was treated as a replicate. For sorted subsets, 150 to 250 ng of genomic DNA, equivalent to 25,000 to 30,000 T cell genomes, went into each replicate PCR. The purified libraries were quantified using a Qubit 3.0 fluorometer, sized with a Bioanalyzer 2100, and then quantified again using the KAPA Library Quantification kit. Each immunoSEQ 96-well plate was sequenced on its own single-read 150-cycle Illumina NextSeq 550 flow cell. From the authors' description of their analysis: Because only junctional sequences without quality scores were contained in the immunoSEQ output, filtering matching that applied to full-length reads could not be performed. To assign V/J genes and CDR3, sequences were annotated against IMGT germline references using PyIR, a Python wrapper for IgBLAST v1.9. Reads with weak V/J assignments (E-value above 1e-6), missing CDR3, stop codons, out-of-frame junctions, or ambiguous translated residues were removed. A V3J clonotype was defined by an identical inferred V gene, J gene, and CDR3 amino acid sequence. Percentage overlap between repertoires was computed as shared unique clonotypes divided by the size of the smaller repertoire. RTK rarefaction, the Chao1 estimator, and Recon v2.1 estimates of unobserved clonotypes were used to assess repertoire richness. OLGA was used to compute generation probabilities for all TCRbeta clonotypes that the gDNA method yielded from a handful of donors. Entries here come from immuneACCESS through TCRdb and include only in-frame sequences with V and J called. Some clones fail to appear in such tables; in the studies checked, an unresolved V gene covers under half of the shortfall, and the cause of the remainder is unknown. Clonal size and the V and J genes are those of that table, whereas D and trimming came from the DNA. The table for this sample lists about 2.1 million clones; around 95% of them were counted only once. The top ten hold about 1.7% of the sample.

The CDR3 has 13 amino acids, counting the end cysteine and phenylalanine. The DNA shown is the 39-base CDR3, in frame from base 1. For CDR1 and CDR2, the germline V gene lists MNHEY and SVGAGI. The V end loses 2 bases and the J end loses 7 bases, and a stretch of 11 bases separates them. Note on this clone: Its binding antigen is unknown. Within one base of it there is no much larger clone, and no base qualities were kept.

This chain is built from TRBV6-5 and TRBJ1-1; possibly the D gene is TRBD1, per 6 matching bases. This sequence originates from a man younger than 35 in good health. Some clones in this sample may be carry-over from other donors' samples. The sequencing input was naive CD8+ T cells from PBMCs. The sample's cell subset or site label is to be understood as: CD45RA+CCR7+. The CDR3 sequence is CASSYGRGLEAFF. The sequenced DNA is TGTGCCAGCAGTTACGGCAGGGGACTTGAAGCTTTCTTT.